The 27 T cell receptor beta chains in this list originate from one sample, sequenced in a study of T-cell memory formation after mild COVID-19. TCRdb reprocessed the 5' RACE reads with MiXCR, giving one entry per CDR3 protein. Of 380,000 or so distinct CDR3 sequences detected, approximately 15% appear once; the ten largest clones hold roughly a fifth. Sequenced input: PBMCs or a T cell subset sorted from them (not recorded which). These receptor sequences come from a man aged 18 to 30 who had mild COVID-19 (a few samples of this study predate the infection). Cell type and time point are not known.

The rearrangement uses TRBV5-1 and TRBJ2-7; D remains ambiguous. Germline V gives CDR1 SGHRS, CDR2 YFSETQ. V lost 2 bases to trimming and J lost 6 bases, with 6 bases between them. This CDR3 contains 11 residues. CDR3 sequence reads: CASSFGGEQYF. The CDR3 DNA reads as TGCGCCAGCAGCTTCGGTGGCGAGCAGTACTTC.

The chain links TRBV29-1 to TRBJ1-1, with 11 bases fitting TRBD1. This CDR3 has 14 amino acids. The V gene end was trimmed by 4 bases and the J gene end by 9 bases; junction bases not matched to a gene: 10. In germline, CDR1 is SQVTM, CDR2 ANQGSEA. Here the CDR3 reads CSVGKTGQGAQAFF. The CDR3 nucleotides are TGCAGCGTTGGGAAAACTGGACAGGGGGCGCAAGCTTTCTTT.

The chain links TRBV7-2 to TRBJ2-1; 8 nucleotides match TRBD1. J was trimmed by 4 bases and V by 5 bases; bases with no gene match: 4. CDR3 size: 14 residues. The V gene's germline CDR1 is SGHTA and CDR2 FQGNSA. Here the CDR3 reads CASSPRQGYNEQFF. Here the CDR3 DNA reads TGTGCCAGCAGCCCCCGACAGGGGTACAATGAGCAGTTCTTC.

This clonotype was observed many times. This chain connects TRBV7-9 to TRBJ2-3; 8 nucleotides match TRBD2. The CDR3 length is 15 residues. V dropped 10 bases and J dropped 2; count of bases not matched to a gene: 11. Germline assignment: CDR1 SEHNR and CDR2 FQNEAQ (reference sequence). The CDR3 DNA reads TGTGCCACGACGACTACGGGAGGGAACACAGATACGCAGTATTTT. Its protein product is CATTTTGGNTDTQYF. Full variable domain (outside the CDR3, taken from reference TRBV7-9 and TRBJ2-3): DTGVSQNPRHKITKRGQNVTFRCDPISEHNRLYWYRQTLGQGPEFLTYFQNEAQLEKSRLLSDRFSAERPKGSFSTLEIQRTEQGDSAMYLCATTTTGGNTDTQYFGPGTRLTVL.

This clonotype was counted between two and nine times. This sequence joins TRBV20-1 and TRBJ1-1; 7 nucleotides align to TRBD1. This CDR3 has 15 amino acids. Germline V gives CDR1 DFQATT, CDR2 SNEGSKA (reference sequence). V was pared by 1 base and J by 1 base, with 6 bases of the junction left unmatched. The CDR3, as DNA: TGCAGTGCTAGAGGATCGGGACAGAAGAACACTGAAGCTTTCTTT. Translation: CSARGSGQKNTEAFF.

The gene calls are TRBV29-1 and TRBJ2-7; 10 bases agree with TRBD1. The CDR3 loop spans 14 amino acids. V trimming: 7 bases; J trimming: 4 bases; junction bases outside the gene matches: 10. Germline V gene sequence: CDR1 SQVTM, CDR2 ANQGSEA. CDR3 sequence: CSARPRTGGYEQYF. The CDR3 DNA reads TGCAGCGCCCGTCCCAGGACAGGGGGGTACGAGCAGTACTTC.

The chain is built from TRBV5-6 and TRBJ1-3; D is possibly TRBD1 (6 bases). V dropped 0 bases and J dropped 1 base, with 8 bases sitting between them. Germline V gives CDR1 SGHDT, CDR2 YYEEEE. This CDR3 region has 15 residues. The CDR3 protein is CASSLGTGSGNTIYF. The CDR3 nucleotides are TGTGCCAGCAGCTTGGGTACAGGGTCTGGAAACACCATATATTTT.

This clonotype was seen a few times. The chain couples TRBV19 to TRBJ2-2, with 8 bases identical to TRBD2. This CDR3 spans 16 amino acids. Germline values: CDR1 LNHDA, CDR2 SQIVND (reference sequence). J was trimmed by 4 bases and V by 6 bases; bases with no gene match: 10. CDR3 in DNA: TGTGCCAGTAGCCATGGTGCGGGAGGAGTCACCGGGGAGCTGTTTTTT. Translating it yields CASSHGAGGVTGELFF.

This clonotype was detected many times. This sequence joins TRBV7-9 and TRBJ2-1; D is possibly TRBD2 (5 bases). CDR3 length equals 15 residues. Trimming removed 5 bases at V and 5 bases at J, with 16 bases between. Germline lookup yields CDR1 SEHNR and CDR2 FQNEAQ (reference sequence). CDR3 nucleotides: TGTGCCAGCAGCCCCAGAGGCCTAGCCGACAATGAGCAGTTCTTC. Translation: CASSPRGLADNEQFF.

In its sample, this clonotype was seen a few times. The rearrangement uses TRBV5-1 and TRBJ2-1; 9 positions match TRBD2. Germline V lookup: CDR1 SGHRS, CDR2 YFSETQ. The V and J ends lost 4 bases and 9 bases, in that order; junction bases with no gene match: 5. This CDR3 spans 13 amino acids. CDR3: CASSRGGAGEQFF. DNA of the CDR3: TGCGCCAGCAGCCGCGGGGGGGCCGGTGAGCAGTTCTTC.

This clonotype was recorded a few times. This sequence joins TRBV15 and TRBJ1-5, with D perhaps matching TRBD1 (5 bases). Germline loops: CDR1 LNHNV, CDR2 YYDKDF (reference sequence). The CDR3 covers 15 residues. V was clipped by 0 bases and J by 5 bases, with 11 bases between them. The CDR3 spells CATSRDGTGYQPQHF. The CDR3, as DNA: TGTGCCACCAGCAGAGATGGGACGGGGTATCAGCCCCAGCATTTT. Filled out from reference TRBV15 and TRBJ1-5, the complete variable domain reads DAMVIQNPRYQVTQFGKPVTLSCSQTLNHNVMYWYQQKSSQAPKLLFHYYDKDFNNEADTPDNFQSRRPNTSFCFLDIRSPGLGDTAMYLCATSRDGTGYQPQHFGDGTRLSIL.

The rearrangement links TRBV11-2 to TRBJ1-4; 8 bases line up with TRBD1. This CDR3 contains 18 residues. J was trimmed by 8 bases and V by 4 bases; bases with no gene match: 18. Germline V gene sequence: CDR1 SGHAT, CDR2 FQNNGV. CDR3 sequence (DNA): TGTGCCAGCAGCTCCGGACAGGGAGGATCGGCCCGGAGGGAAAAACTGTTTTTT. Translated: CASSSGQGGSARREKLFF. The full variable domain, in which reference TRBV11-2 and TRBJ1-4 provide the parts outside the CDR3, is EAGVAQSPRYKIIEKRQSVAFWCNPISGHATLYWYQQILGQGPKLLIQFQNNGVVDDSQLPKDRFSAERLKGVDSTLKIQPAKLEDSAVYLCASSSGQGGSARREKLFFGSGTQLSVL.

This clonotype turned up a few times. The chain uses TRBV5-1 and TRBJ2-1, with 10 bases fitting TRBD2. With V trimmed by 2 bases and J by 3 bases, 2 bases remained unmatched. This CDR3 region has 15 residues. CDR1 and CDR2 from the germline V gene are SGHRS and YFSETQ. CDR3 protein: CASSFSSGGYNEQFF. CDR3 in DNA: TGCGCCAGCAGCTTTTCTAGCGGGGGCTACAATGAGCAGTTCTTC.

This clonotype occurred many times. The chain carries TRBV29-1 and TRBJ2-5; D gene ambiguous. Germline V gene lookup returns CDR1 SQVTM and CDR2 ANQGSEA. V lost 4 bases to trimming and J lost 5 bases, with 8 bases between them. This CDR3 contains 11 residues. Here the CDR3 DNA reads TGCAGCGTTGGGGTCACGGAGACCCAGTACTTC. Its translation: CSVGVTETQYF.

There are a few counts of this clonotype. The V and J genes are TRBV7-9 and TRBJ1-2, with a tentative D call TRBD1 (5 bases). Trimming left V 0 bases short and J 7 bases short, with 15 bases between. Germline assignment: CDR1 SEHNR and CDR2 FQNEAQ (reference sequence). The CDR3 has 15 amino acids. Written as DNA, the CDR3 is TGTGCCAGCAGCTTAGCGCGGCAGGGAAAGTTTGGCTACACCTTC. Its translation: CASSLARQGKFGYTF.

This clonotype was seen only a few times. The rearrangement links TRBV6-2 or TRBV6-3 to TRBJ2-5, with TRBD2 identical over 8 bases. CDR3 length: 17 residues. Germline-derived CDR1 and CDR2 are MNHEY and SVGEGT. V lost 6 bases to trimming and J lost 5 bases; unmatched junction nucleotides: 17. The DNA of the CDR3 is TGTGCCAGCAGACAACCCTCGGGACTAGTGATACGCGAGACCCAGTACTTC. Translation gives CASRQPSGLVIRETQYF.

This clonotype was seen at least ten times. The rearrangement joins TRBV5-1 to TRBJ2-5; 12 bases fit TRBD1. The CDR3 extends over 18 amino acids. CDR1 is SGHRS and CDR2 is YFSETQ in the germline V gene. V lost 3 bases to trimming and J lost 3 bases; unmatched junction nucleotides: 12. The CDR3 DNA sequence: TGCGCCAGCAGCTCCGGGACAGGGGGCTTCGTTTTGAAAGAGACCCAGTACTTC. This codes for CASSSGTGGFVLKETQYF.

There are a few counts of this clonotype. This chain links TRBV7-8 with TRBJ2-1; 14 bases map to TRBD2. Unmatched junction bases numbered 7, after V lost 5 bases and J lost 7 bases. CDR1 and CDR2 from the germline V gene are SGHVS and FQNEAQ. CDR3 length: 16 residues. CDR3 bases: TGTGCCAGCAGCCCATCCGGACTAGCGGGGGGAAATGAGCAGTTCTTC. Translation gives CASSPSGLAGGNEQFF.

The chain uses TRBV11-2 and TRBJ2-1; no clear D. Germline CDR1 SGHAT, CDR2 FQNNGV. The CDR3 loop spans 12 amino acids. Trimming removed 5 bases at V and 7 bases at J, with 9 bases between. CDR3 sequence (DNA): TGTGCCAGCAGCACCCAAGGTAATGAGCAGTTCTTC. This sequence encodes CASSTQGNEQFF.

The V call is TRBV9, the J call TRBJ2-1; no clear D gene. This CDR3 comprises 15 residues. Germline CDR1 reads SGDLS; CDR2 reads YYNGEE. Trimming removed 0 bases from V and 6 bases from J, with 13 bases in between. The CDR3 protein is CASSVAATFPNEQFF. For the CDR3, the DNA is TGTGCCAGCAGCGTAGCTGCGACGTTTCCCAATGAGCAGTTCTTC.

The rearrangement uses TRBV2 and TRBJ2-7; unclear D gene. The CDR3 has 14 residues. Trimming removed 4 bases from V and 0 bases from J, with 10 bases in between. CDR1 and CDR2 (germline): SNHLY, FYNNEI. The CDR3 coding sequence is TGTGCCAGCAGTGGTACTCGACCCTCCTACGAGCAGTACTTC. Translated: CASSGTRPSYEQYF. Supplemented by reference TRBV2 and TRBJ2-7, the full variable domain reads EPEVTQTPSHQVTQMGQEVILRCVPISNHLYFYWYRQILGQKVEFLVSFYNNEISEKSEIFDDQFSVERPDGSNFTLKIRSTKLEDSAMYFCASSGTRPSYEQYFGPGTRLTVT.

This clonotype was seen many times. This chain uses TRBV5-1 with TRBJ2-2, with 9 bases identical to TRBD1. Germline V gene sequence: CDR1 SGHRS, CDR2 YFSETQ. The ends lost 5 bases at V and 4 bases at J; junction bases unmatched: 6. CDR3 size: 15 residues. CDR3 amino acids: CASSSGTGITGELFF. For the CDR3, the DNA is TGCGCCAGCAGTTCCGGGACAGGGATCACCGGGGAGCTGTTTTTT.

This clonotype was seen a handful of times. CDR3 coding DNA: TGTGCCAGCAGCTTAGTGACAGGGGGGCTCACAGATACGCAGTATTTT. The encoded protein is CASSLVTGGLTDTQYF. This chain uses TRBV7-2 with TRBJ2-3; 9 nucleotides agree with TRBD1. Looked up from germline, CDR1 is SGHTA and CDR2 is FQGNSA. This CDR3 is 16 amino acids long. Trimming removed 1 base from V and 2 bases from J; junction bases left unmatched: 4.

J is TRBJ1-1 and V is TRBV7-9; D unresolved. Deletions cut 2 bases from V and 1 base from J, with 8 bases between. In germline, CDR1 is SEHNR, CDR2 FQNEAQ (reference sequence). The CDR3 totals 14 residues. This CDR3 is CASSLLDGNTEAFF. The CDR3 DNA reads as TGTGCCAGCAGCTTATTAGACGGGAACACTGAAGCTTTCTTT.

This clonotype was detected a few times. This sequence joins TRBV5-1 and TRBJ2-5; D may correspond to TRBD1 or TRBD2 (5 bases each). Trimming left V 0 bases short and J 3 bases short, with 12 bases between. The length of the CDR3 is 15 residues. Germline V gene data show CDR1 as SGHRS and CDR2 as YFSETQ. CDR3 nucleotide sequence: TGCGCCAGCAGCTTGGTGGGGGTCGTCGAAGAGACCCAGTACTTC. Its protein product is CASSLVGVVEETQYF.

The CDR3: CASSTGPDTEAFF. CDR3 bases: TGCGCCAGCAGCACGGGCCCAGACACTGAAGCTTTCTTT. The V call is TRBV5-1, the J call TRBJ1-1, with D uncertain. Germline CDR1 SGHRS, CDR2 YFSETQ. The CDR3 consists of 13 residues. With 4 bases removed from V and 3 bases from J, the gap between germline ends came to 10 bases.

The chain links TRBV3-1 to TRBJ1-2; unclear D gene. Trimming left V 3 bases short and J 5 bases short, with 10 bases between. There are 13 residues in the CDR3. Per the germline V gene, CDR1 is LGHDT and CDR2 is YNNKEL (reference sequence). CDR3 sequence (DNA): TGTGCCAGCAGCCAGGGCACTTGGTATGGCTACACCTTC. It translates to CASSQGTWYGYTF. Full variable domain (remainder filled in from reference TRBV3-1 and TRBJ1-2): DTAVSQTPKYLVTQMGNDKSIKCEQNLGHDTMYWYKQDSKKFLKIMFSYNNKELIINETVPNRFSPKSPDKAHLNLHINSLELGDSAVYFCASSQGTWYGYTFGSGTRLTVV.